The entry that follows covers one TCR beta chain sequence. The data are from a study of blood T cell repertoires in COVID-19. TCRdb keeps only in-frame clones here, not all; method: immunoSEQ multiplex PCR. The sample has about 58,000 clones; more than 80% are singletons. This CDR3 contains 13 residues. Deletions cut 3 bases from V and 4 bases from J, with 8 bases between. CDR1 SNHLY and CDR2 FYNNEI come from the germline V gene. What was sequenced was peripheral blood. This sequence was found in a human donor in a cohort sampled during active COVID-19. The V call is TRBV2, the J call TRBJ2-3; D gene ambiguous. The CDR3 DNA sequence: TGTGCCAGCAGTGATTCTTTAGCAGATACGCAGTATTTT. Residues: CASSDSLADTQYF.